The source of this TCR beta chain is a study of cytomegalovirus exposure and HLA in healthy donors. Turning to the study itself: Across some 400 genotyped donors, 81% landed in the Caucasian-associated ancestry cluster. The study, taken as a whole, reports: For most TCR sequences rarity was the rule, although some public TCRs occurred in many donors. Later analysis identified a missense DCLRE1C variant that was linked to TCR beta V- and J-gene trimming.

PCR primers comprised 60 Vbeta and 13 Jbeta primers. Data came from immunoSEQ multiplex PCR; TCRdb stores just in-frame clones and leaves some out. The sample lists 120,000 or so clones, 8% to 11% occurring once. This clone showed up just a few times. Its antigen is currently unknown. Germline-derived CDR1 and CDR2 are SEHNR and FQNEAQ (reference sequence). This CDR3 spans 15 amino acids. The V gene lost 5 bases and the J gene lost 5 bases, with 18 bases spanning the gap. The TCR was taken from a woman aged 18 to 35 in good health and CMV-seropositive. The sample taken for sequencing was PBMCs. J is TRBJ1-2 and V is TRBV7-9; no reliable D call. The CDR3 nucleotides are TGTGCCAGCAGCCATCCACAGCGGGGAGTATATGGCTACACCTTC. Its protein product is CASSHPQRGVYGYTF.